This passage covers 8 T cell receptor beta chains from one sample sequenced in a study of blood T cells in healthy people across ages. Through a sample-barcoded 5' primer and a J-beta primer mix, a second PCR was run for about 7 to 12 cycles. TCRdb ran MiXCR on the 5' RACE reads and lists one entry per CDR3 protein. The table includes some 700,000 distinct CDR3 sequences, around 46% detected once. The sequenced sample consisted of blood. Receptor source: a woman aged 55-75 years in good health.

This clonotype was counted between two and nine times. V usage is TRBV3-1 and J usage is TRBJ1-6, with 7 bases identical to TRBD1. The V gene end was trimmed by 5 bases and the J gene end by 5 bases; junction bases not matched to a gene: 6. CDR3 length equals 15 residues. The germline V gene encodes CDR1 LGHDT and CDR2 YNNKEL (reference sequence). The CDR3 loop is CASSTRQGDNSPLHF. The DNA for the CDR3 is TGTGCCAGCAGCACGAGACAGGGCGATAATTCACCCCTCCACTTT. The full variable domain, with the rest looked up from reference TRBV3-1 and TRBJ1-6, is DTAVSQTPKYLVTQMGNDKSIKCEQNLGHDTMYWYKQDSKKFLKIMFSYNNKELIINETVPNRFSPKSPDKAHLNLHINSLELGDSAVYFCASSTRQGDNSPLHFGNGTRLTVT.

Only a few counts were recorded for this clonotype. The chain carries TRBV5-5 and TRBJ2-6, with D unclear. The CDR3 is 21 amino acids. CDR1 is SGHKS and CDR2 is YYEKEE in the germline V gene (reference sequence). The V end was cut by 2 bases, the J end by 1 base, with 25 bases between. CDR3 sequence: CASSLKGSIPSQLSGANVLTF. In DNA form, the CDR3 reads TGTGCCAGCAGCTTAAAGGGCAGCATCCCCTCACAGTTATCTGGGGCCAACGTCCTGACTTTC.

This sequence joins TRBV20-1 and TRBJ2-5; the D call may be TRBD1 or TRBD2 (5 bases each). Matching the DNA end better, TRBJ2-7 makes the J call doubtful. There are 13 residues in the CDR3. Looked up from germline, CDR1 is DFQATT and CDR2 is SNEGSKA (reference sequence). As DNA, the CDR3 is TGCAGTGCTACAGGACGGGGACCCTACGAGCAGTACTTC. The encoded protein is CSATGRGPYEQYF.

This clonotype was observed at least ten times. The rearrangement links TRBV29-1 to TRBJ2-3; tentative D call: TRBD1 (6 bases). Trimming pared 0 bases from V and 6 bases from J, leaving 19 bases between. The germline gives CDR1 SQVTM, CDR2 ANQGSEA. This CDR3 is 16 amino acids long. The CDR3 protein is CSVEDRTARPGDTQYF. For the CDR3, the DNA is TGCAGCGTTGAAGATCGGACAGCCCGGCCGGGGGATACGCAGTATTTT.

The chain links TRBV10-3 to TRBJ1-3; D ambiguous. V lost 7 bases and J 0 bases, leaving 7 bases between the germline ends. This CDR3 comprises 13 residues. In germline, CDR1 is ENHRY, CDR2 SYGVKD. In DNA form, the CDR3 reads TGTGCCATCAATCACAGCTCTGGAAACACCATATATTTT. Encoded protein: CAINHSSGNTIYF.

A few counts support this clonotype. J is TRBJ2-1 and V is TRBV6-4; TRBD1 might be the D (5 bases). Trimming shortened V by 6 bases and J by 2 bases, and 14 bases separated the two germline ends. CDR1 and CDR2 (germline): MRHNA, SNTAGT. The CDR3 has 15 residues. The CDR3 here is CASSASGHPYNEQFF. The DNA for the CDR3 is TGTGCCAGCAGCGCCTCTGGACATCCCTACAATGAGCAGTTCTTC.

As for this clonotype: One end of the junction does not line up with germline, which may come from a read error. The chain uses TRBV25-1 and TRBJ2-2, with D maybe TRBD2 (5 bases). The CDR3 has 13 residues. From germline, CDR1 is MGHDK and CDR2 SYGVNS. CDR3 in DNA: TGTGTCAGCAGTGGAGGTAACACCGGGGAGCTGTTTTTT. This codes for CVSSGGNTGELFF.

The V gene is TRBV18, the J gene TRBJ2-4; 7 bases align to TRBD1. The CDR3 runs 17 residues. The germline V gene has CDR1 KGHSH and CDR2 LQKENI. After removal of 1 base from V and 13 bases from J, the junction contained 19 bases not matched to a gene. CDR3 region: CASSPRSQAGTAYGQYF. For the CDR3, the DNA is TGTGCCAGCTCACCACGCTCCCAGGCAGGGACAGCGTACGGGCAGTACTTC.